The clone carrying this TCR beta chain was recorded a few times. The PCR ran on 60 Vbeta and 13 Jbeta primers. TCRdb's copy holds only in-frame clones and misses some; the assay was immunoSEQ multiplex PCR. This table holds about 120,000 clones, over 6.5% found once. V was shortened by 1 base and J by 6 bases, with 10 bases between the two germline ends. This CDR3 spans 14 amino acids. Germline CDR1 and CDR2: MGHDK and SYGVNS. This sample is drawn from a study of cytomegalovirus exposure and HLA in healthy donors. Sequences were obtained from PBMCs. The receptor comes from a woman aged 40 to 50 in good health and CMV-seropositive. The J gene is TRBJ2-1, the V gene TRBV25-1; D possibly corresponds to TRBD1 (6 bases). The CDR3 nucleotides are TGTGCCAGCAGTGAATTACAGGGTGCCAATGAGCAGTTCTTC. Protein product: CASSELQGANEQFF.